The 27 T cell receptor beta chains below were found in one sample sequenced in a study of blood T cell repertoires in COVID-19 (dated by TCRdb to the early 2020s). The library was made by the immunoSEQ multiplex PCR assay. The clones in this table, taken by TCRdb from immuneACCESS, are in-frame only. Not every clone is retained; where verified, under half of the shortfall comes from an unresolved V gene, and the cause of the rest is unknown. The sample records around 99,000 clones, 75% to 95% of which are singletons. The ten largest clonotypes hold under 1.5% of the sample. Sequencing input: peripheral blood. The receptors were gathered from a woman aged 25 to 39 with acute or convalescent COVID-19.

V and J are TRBV30 and TRBJ2-3, with 8 bases identical to TRBD2. The germline gives CDR1 GTSNPN, CDR2 SVGIG (reference sequence). The CDR3 loop spans 15 amino acids. Trimming took 1 base from V and 0 from J; bases not matched to a gene: 3. CDR3 sequence: CAWSEAGVSTDTQYF. In DNA form, the CDR3 reads TGTGCCTGGAGTGAAGCGGGGGTAAGCACAGATACGCAGTATTTT. Complete variable domain (other parts from reference TRBV30 and TRBJ2-3): SQTIHQWPATLVQPVGSPLSLECTVEGTSNPNLYWYRQAAGRGLQLLFYSVGIGQISSEVPQNLSASRPQDRQFILSSKKLLLSDSGFYLCAWSEAGVSTDTQYFGPGTRLTVL.

V gene TRBV19 combines with J gene TRBJ1-2; TRBD1 might be the D (6 bases). The germline V gene encodes CDR1 LNHDA and CDR2 SQIVND (reference sequence). The CDR3 has 14 residues. V was pared by 3 bases and J by 1 base, with 9 bases between. The CDR3 is CASSIGQINYGYTF. The CDR3 nucleotides are TGTGCCAGTAGTATTGGACAGATTAACTATGGCTACACCTTC.

V and J are TRBV7-9 and TRBJ1-6; no clear D gene. CDR1 SEHNR and CDR2 FQNEAQ come from the germline V gene (reference sequence). The CDR3 runs to 15 residues. V was clipped by 5 bases and J by 0 bases, with 8 bases between them. CDR3 nucleotide sequence: TGTGCCAGCAGCAGGTGGAGCTCCTATAATTCACCCCTCCACTTT. This gives the protein CASSRWSSYNSPLHF.

The rearrangement joins TRBV19 to TRBJ2-4; 8 positions agree with TRBD2. In germline, CDR1 is LNHDA, CDR2 SQIVND (reference sequence). J was trimmed by 3 bases and V by 6 bases; bases with no gene match: 7. The CDR3 has 15 amino acids. The CDR3 loop is CASSGRAVGKNIQYF. The DNA for the CDR3 is TGTGCCAGTAGCGGGAGGGCCGTGGGCAAAAACATTCAGTACTTC.

Points on this clone: The sample carries other DNA sequences with the same CDR3. CDR3 amino acids: CASSLAGTNYGYTF. As DNA, the CDR3 is TGCGCCAGCAGCTTGGCCGGGACTAACTATGGCTACACCTTC. The chain combines TRBV5-1 with TRBJ1-2; D is unresolved. Germline assignment: CDR1 SGHRS and CDR2 YFSETQ. Trimming shortened V by 0 bases and J by 0 bases, and 6 bases separated the two germline ends. This CDR3 is 14 amino acids long.

This clone was seen only a few times. This chain joins TRBV19 and TRBJ2-7, with 7 bases lining up with TRBD1. Germline V gene sequence: CDR1 LNHDA, CDR2 SQIVND (reference sequence). V gave up 6 bases and J gave up 2 bases; unmatched junction bases: 7. The CDR3 is 14 amino acids. The CDR3 coding sequence is TGTGCCAGTAGGCCCGACAGGGCCACCTACGAGCAGTACTTC. This sequence encodes CASRPDRATYEQYF.

This clone was counted once. The chain uses TRBV7-6 and TRBJ2-1, with TRBD1 matching over 9 bases. The germline CDR1 and CDR2 sequences are SGHVS and FNYEAQ. Trimming took 10 bases from V and 5 from J; bases not matched to a gene: 6. The CDR3 is 13 amino acids. The CDR3 sequence: CAISGQGHNEQFF. The CDR3 DNA reads TGTGCCATATCAGGACAGGGGCACAATGAGCAGTTCTTC.

The chain employs TRBV12-5 and TRBJ2-2; the match to TRBD1 covers 8 bases. This CDR3 is 16 amino acids long. V was pared by 5 bases and J by 3 bases, with 8 bases of the junction left unmatched. CDR1 LGHNT and CDR2 FRNRAP come from the germline V gene. The CDR3: CASGPRDRLYTGELFF. CDR3 nucleotide sequence: TGTGCTAGTGGTCCGAGGGACAGGCTATACACCGGGGAGCTGTTTTTT.

In its sample, this clone was seen once. The chain recombines TRBV28 with TRBJ1-6, with 8 bases matching TRBD1. V was clipped by 5 bases and J by 0 bases; unmatched bases: 18. CDR3 length equals 21 residues. Germline V CDR1 and CDR2: MDHEN, SYDVKM. The CDR3 DNA follows: TGTGCCAGCAGTCCACCAGGGGGCGCAAGGGGGGTTAGCTCCTATAATTCACCCCTCCACTTT. This encodes CASSPPGGARGVSSYNSPLHF.

This rearrangement joins TRBV7-3 to TRBJ1-1; no firm D call. Trimming removed 1 base at V and 3 bases at J, with 6 bases between. There are 13 residues in the CDR3. Germline CDR1 reads SGHTA; CDR2 reads FQGTGA. CDR3 nucleotides: TGTGCCAGCAGCTTAATGGGCGACACTGAAGCTTTCTTT. Translation: CASSLMGDTEAFF.

V and J are TRBV29-1 and TRBJ1-1, with TRBD1 matching 12 bases. V shed 1 base, J shed 14 bases, and the junction held 8 bases outside the gene matches. Germline V gene data show CDR1 as SQVTM and CDR2 as ANQGSEA. CDR3 length: 13 residues. In nucleotides, the CDR3 is TGCAGCGTTGAAGTGCTAACCGGGACAGGGGGCTTCTTT. Translating gives CSVEVLTGTGGFF.

The chain employs TRBV5-1 and TRBJ1-4; D is perhaps TRBD1 (5 bases). The CDR3 is 17 residues long. The V end lost 0 bases, the J end lost 3 bases, and 15 bases lay between the germline ends. CDR1 is SGHRS, CDR2 YFSETQ, per germline. The DNA of the CDR3 is TGCGCCAGCAGCTTGGTGGTTCAGGGCCGCTCTAATGAAAAACTGTTTTTT. Protein product: CASSLVVQGRSNEKLFF.

The chain combines TRBV9 with TRBJ1-5; possibly TRBD1 for D (5 bases). Germline CDR1 SGDLS, CDR2 YYNGEE. V was trimmed by 0 bases and J by 2 bases, leaving 9 bases between them. CDR3 size: 15 residues. The CDR3 coding sequence is TGTGCCAGCAGCGTAGCCCCAGGGCGCAATCAGCCCCAGCATTTT. Its translation: CASSVAPGRNQPQHF.

This clone was detected once. The chain combines TRBV24-1 with TRBJ2-3; 10 bases map to TRBD2. Germline CDR1 reads KGHDR; CDR2 reads SFDVKD. The CDR3 length is 17 residues. Losses at the gene ends were 2 bases for V and 3 bases for J; bases not matched to a gene: 7. CDR3 in amino acids: CATSDSVLAGVTDTQYF. For the CDR3, the DNA is TGTGCCACCAGTGATTCGGTTCTAGCGGGAGTTACAGATACGCAGTATTTT.

This clone was counted once. The chain uses TRBV3-1 (or the pseudogene TRBV3-2) and TRBJ2-5, with 7 bases lining up with TRBD2. The V segment lost 4 bases and the J segment 7 bases; nucleotides outside the gene matches: 6. The CDR3 runs 13 residues. Germline V lookup: CDR1 LGHDT, CDR2 YNNKEL (reference sequence). The CDR3 loop reads CASSLTGGGTQYF. CDR3 nucleotide sequence: TGTGCCAGCAGCCTAACGGGCGGGGGGACCCAGTACTTC.

The gene calls are TRBV5-1 and TRBJ2-2; 8 bases match TRBD1. Germline trimming cut 0 bases from V and 6 bases from J; bases unmatched to any gene: 13. CDR1 is SGHRS and CDR2 is YFSETQ in the germline V gene. This CDR3 contains 18 residues. In DNA form, the CDR3 reads TGCGCCAGCAGCTTGGTGGTGCGTGACAGGGGTTTGGCCGGGGAGCTGTTTTTT. Translating it yields CASSLVVRDRGLAGELFF.

The chain has TRBV5-5 and TRBJ2-3; 12 bases line up with TRBD2. V lost 4 bases, J lost 8 bases, and 14 bases stayed unmatched. The CDR3 runs 17 residues. Germline V CDR1 and CDR2: SGHKS, YYEKEE (reference sequence). DNA for the CDR3: TGTGCCAGCAGCCCCTATCGCGGACTAGCGGGGCCCGCTACGCAGTATTTT. The encoded protein is CASSPYRGLAGPATQYF.

The chain is built from TRBV9 and TRBJ2-7, with TRBD1 matching 11 bases. Per germline, CDR1 SGDLS and CDR2 YYNGEE. J gave up 3 bases and V 0 bases, and 5 bases lay outside the gene matches. The CDR3 loop spans 16 amino acids. The CDR3 sequence is CASSVDGTGGVYEQYF. DNA of the CDR3: TGTGCCAGCAGCGTAGACGGGACAGGGGGTGTCTACGAGCAGTACTTC.

This clone was seen only once. The chain has TRBV10-3 and TRBJ2-5; 7 bases are shared with TRBD1. Trimming took 6 bases from V and 2 from J; bases not matched to a gene: 0. CDR1 is ENHRY and CDR2 is SYGVKD in the germline V gene. This CDR3 spans 12 amino acids. CDR3 sequence (DNA): TGTGCCATCAGGGGACAGCAAGAGACCCAGTACTTC. Its protein product is CAIRGQQETQYF.

The J gene is TRBJ1-2, the V gene TRBV7-8; D may be TRBD1 (6 bases). Per germline, CDR1 SGHVS and CDR2 FQNEAQ. This CDR3 spans 12 amino acids. Between the trimmed V and J ends, which lost 5 bases and 8 bases, there was a span of 12 bases. Here the CDR3 reads CASSPTGFGYTF. The CDR3 nucleotides are TGTGCCAGCAGCCCAACAGGGTTCGGCTACACCTTC.

V and J are TRBV7-6 and TRBJ2-7, with 14 positions matching TRBD2. The V segment lost 4 bases and the J segment 1 base; nucleotides outside the gene matches: 6. Germline CDR1 and CDR2: SGHVS and FNYEAQ. The CDR3 covers 17 residues. Here the CDR3 reads CASSSGLAGEISYEQYF. In nucleotides, the CDR3 is TGTGCCAGCAGCTCGGGACTAGCGGGAGAAATTTCCTACGAGCAGTACTTC. Combining the CDR3 with reference TRBV7-6 and TRBJ2-7 gives the whole variable domain GAGVSQSPRYKVTKRGQDVALRCDPISGHVSLYWYRQALGQGPEFLTYFNYEAQQDKSGLPNDRFSAERPEGSISTLTIQRTEQRDSAMYRCASSSGLAGEISYEQYFGPGTRLTVT.

This clone was recorded once. This rearrangement joins TRBV7-8 to TRBJ1-2; D gene uncertain. The CDR3 spans 15 residues. V was trimmed by 5 bases and J by 4 bases, leaving 17 bases between them. Per the germline V gene, CDR1 is SGHVS and CDR2 is FQNEAQ. This CDR3 is CASSPRPGQIYGYTF. Written as DNA, the CDR3 is TGTGCCAGCAGCCCCCGACCTGGGCAGATCTATGGCTACACCTTC.

CDR3 loop: CAWSTTVGYGYTF. As DNA, the CDR3 is TGTGCCTGGAGTACGACAGTAGGCTATGGCTACACCTTC. This chain connects TRBV30 to TRBJ1-2; D is perhaps TRBD1 (5 bases). With 2 bases removed from V and 4 bases from J, the gap between germline ends came to 11 bases. CDR3 length: 13 amino acids. Per germline, CDR1 GTSNPN and CDR2 SVGIG (reference sequence).

This clone turned up a few times. The chain links TRBV5-4 to TRBJ2-5; 8 bases agree with TRBD2. Germline CDR1 reads SGHNT; CDR2 reads YYREEE (reference sequence). V lost 0 bases to trimming and J lost 3 bases; unmatched junction nucleotides: 7. The CDR3 is 16 amino acids. The CDR3 DNA reads as TGTGCCAGCAGCTTGGATCTCGGGGGGGCCGAAGAGACCCAGTACTTC. This encodes CASSLDLGGAEETQYF. The full variable domain, in which reference TRBV5-4 and TRBJ2-5 provide the parts outside the CDR3, is ETGVTQSPTHLIKTRGQQVTLRCSSQSGHNTVSWYQQALGQGPQFIFQYYREEENGRGNFPPRFSGLQFPNYSSELNVNALELDDSALYLCASSLDLGGAEETQYFGPGTRLLVL.

The chain recombines TRBV7-3 with TRBJ2-3, with 9 bases that match TRBD1. The length of the CDR3 is 14 residues. Germline V lookup: CDR1 SGHTA, CDR2 FQGTGA. V lost 5 bases, J lost 4 bases, and 4 bases stayed unmatched. The CDR3 spells CASSRWDRADTQYF. CDR3 coding DNA: TGTGCCAGCAGCCGATGGGACAGGGCAGATACGCAGTATTTT.

The chain has TRBV4-3 and TRBJ1-4; 8 bases match TRBD1. Germline CDR1 reads LGHNA; CDR2 reads YSLEER. The trim removed 4 bases at V and 5 bases at J, leaving 9 bases unmatched. The length of the CDR3 is 16 residues. The CDR3 loop reads CASSLGRDRRNEKLFF. The CDR3 DNA reads TGCGCCAGCAGCCTTGGGCGGGACAGGCGAAATGAAAAACTGTTTTTT.

V usage is TRBV19 and J usage is TRBJ2-5; 11 nucleotides line up with TRBD2. From germline, CDR1 is LNHDA and CDR2 SQIVND (reference sequence). CDR3 size: 15 residues. J lost 4 bases, V lost 5 bases, and 6 bases had no gene match. The CDR3 nucleotides read TGTGCCAGTAGTGCAGTCCTAGCGGGAGGAGAGACCCAGTACTTC. It translates to CASSAVLAGGETQYF.